Below are 10 T cell receptor beta chains sequenced from a single sample in a study of T cells in Graves' hyperthyroidism and ophthalmopathy. Amplification targeted TCR beta CDR3 regions from RNA transcripts. Carried out on the TCR CDR3, a first-round RT-PCR used the HTBI primer set. TCRdb re-called the multiplex PCR reads with MiXCR, one entry per CDR3 protein. The sample shows 300,000 to 450,000 distinct CDR3 sequences, roughly 15% of them seen only once. Source material: blood. All receptors derive from a woman aged 25 to 39 with Graves' hyperthyroidism that later progressed to Graves' ophthalmopathy.

This clonotype occurred a few times. This rearrangement joins TRBV5-1 to TRBJ2-1, with D possibly TRBD1 on 5 matching bases. V lost 3 bases and J 6 bases, leaving 7 bases between the germline ends. The CDR3 spans 12 residues. Germline lookup yields CDR1 SGHRS and CDR2 YFSETQ. This CDR3 is CASSSQGNEQFF. The CDR3 DNA is TGCGCCAGCAGCTCGCAGGGCAATGAGCAGTTCTTC.

CDR3 sequence: CASSQGIGQTTEAFF. The CDR3 DNA reads as TGTGCCAGCAGCCAAGGTATCGGACAGACCACTGAAGCTTTCTTT. This sequence joins TRBV4-2 and TRBJ1-1; possibly TRBD1 for D (6 bases). Trimming left V 1 base short and J 4 bases short, with 13 bases between. Looked up from germline, CDR1 is LGHNA and CDR2 is YNFKEQ. This CDR3 has 15 amino acids.

Only a few counts were recorded for this clonotype. This chain links TRBV5-6 with TRBJ2-7, with a possible D match to TRBD1 (5 bases). Germline V gives CDR1 SGHDT, CDR2 YYEEEE. The CDR3 consists of 16 residues. Trimming shortened V by 4 bases and J by 2 bases, and 19 bases separated the two germline ends. This chain's CDR3 is CASSLTTWTFAYEQYF. The CDR3 nucleotides are TGTGCCAGCAGCCTTACCACCTGGACATTTGCCTACGAGCAGTACTTC.

In its sample, this clonotype was seen a few times. The gene calls are TRBV7-9 and TRBJ2-2; weak D call: TRBD1 (6 bases). CDR1 is SEHNR and CDR2 is FQNEAQ in the germline V gene (reference sequence). Trimming took off 1 base at V and 2 bases at J, with 14 bases between the two ends. The CDR3 runs to 17 residues. CDR3: CASSLEVGGHNTGELFF. CDR3 sequence (DNA): TGTGCCAGCAGCTTAGAGGTTGGGGGACATAACACCGGGGAGCTGTTTTTT. Filled out from reference TRBV7-9 and TRBJ2-2, the complete variable domain reads DTGVSQNPRHKITKRGQNVTFRCDPISEHNRLYWYRQTLGQGPEFLTYFQNEAQLEKSRLLSDRFSAERPKGSFSTLEIQRTEQGDSAMYLCASSLEVGGHNTGELFFGEGSRLTVL.

This clonotype showed up just a few times. This CDR3 is CSAQTSEGDTQYF. DNA for the CDR3: TGCAGTGCCCAGACTAGCGAGGGAGATACGCAGTATTTT. The chain employs TRBV20-1 and TRBJ2-3, with 8 positions matching TRBD2. The CDR3 is made up of 13 amino acids. The ends lost 6 bases at V and 5 bases at J; junction bases unmatched: 7. The germline CDR1 and CDR2 sequences are DFQATT and SNEGSKA (reference sequence).

Ten or more counts support this clonotype. V and J are TRBV25-1 and TRBJ2-3; D may be TRBD1 (5 bases). CDR3 length: 15 residues. Germline V gives CDR1 MGHDK, CDR2 SYGVNS. Trimming shortened V by 6 bases and J by 1 base, and 14 bases separated the two germline ends. CDR3 amino acids: CASRAKWGGTDTQYF. The CDR3 nucleotides are TGTGCCAGCAGGGCGAAGTGGGGCGGCACAGATACGCAGTATTTT.

This clonotype has a handful of counts. The chain employs TRBV12-3 or TRBV12-4 and TRBJ2-6; D gene unclear. V lost 6 bases to trimming and J lost 0 bases, with 18 bases between them. The CDR3 has 18 residues. CDR3 DNA sequence: TGTGCCAGCAGCTTAACGGAATCAGTGAACTCTGGGGCCAACGTCCTGACTTTC. This translates into CASSLTESVNSGANVLTF.

This clonotype was seen ten or more times. The DNA of the CDR3 is TGTGCCAGCAGCTTGTTATCGGGAGGGGATCAGCCCCAGCATTTT. The encoded protein is CASSLLSGGDQPQHF. V usage is TRBV5-8 and J usage is TRBJ1-5; a possible D gene is TRBD1 (5 bases). The V end was cut by 1 base, the J end by 5 bases, with 13 bases between. The CDR3 is made up of 15 amino acids. CDR1 is SGHTS and CDR2 is YDEGEE in the germline V gene.

This clonotype showed up just a few times. J is TRBJ1-4 and V is TRBV5-1, with 7 bases lining up with TRBD1. The CDR3 is made up of 15 amino acids. The V gene end was trimmed by 4 bases and the J gene end by 7 bases; junction bases not matched to a gene: 10. The V gene's germline CDR1 is SGHRS and CDR2 YFSETQ. As DNA, the CDR3 is TGCGCCAGCAGCGTGGGACAGTCCAACGCTGAAAAACTGTTTTTT. Amino acids: CASSVGQSNAEKLFF.

The CDR3 sequence is CASSFSGGGQPQHF. Here the CDR3 DNA reads TGTGCCAGCAGTTTTTCGGGGGGCGGTCAGCCCCAGCATTTT. This chain uses TRBV28 with TRBJ1-5, with a weak D call TRBD1 (6 bases). Germline values: CDR1 MDHEN, CDR2 SYDVKM. Trimming stripped 3 bases from V and 6 bases from J, with 12 bases between. This CDR3 comprises 14 residues.